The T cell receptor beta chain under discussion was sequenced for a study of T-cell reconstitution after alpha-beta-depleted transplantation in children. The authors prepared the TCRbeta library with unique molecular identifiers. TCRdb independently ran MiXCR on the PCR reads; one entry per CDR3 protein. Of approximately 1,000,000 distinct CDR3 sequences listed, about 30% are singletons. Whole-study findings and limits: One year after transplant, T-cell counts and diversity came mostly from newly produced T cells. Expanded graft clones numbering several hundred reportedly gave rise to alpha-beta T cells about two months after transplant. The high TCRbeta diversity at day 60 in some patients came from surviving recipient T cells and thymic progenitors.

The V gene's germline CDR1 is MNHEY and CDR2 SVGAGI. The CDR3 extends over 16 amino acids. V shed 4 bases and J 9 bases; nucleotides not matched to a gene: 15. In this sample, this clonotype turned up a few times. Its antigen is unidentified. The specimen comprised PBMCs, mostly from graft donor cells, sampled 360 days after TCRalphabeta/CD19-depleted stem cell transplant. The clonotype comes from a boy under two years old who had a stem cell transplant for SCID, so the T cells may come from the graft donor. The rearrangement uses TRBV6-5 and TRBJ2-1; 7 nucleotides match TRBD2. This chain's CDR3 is CASSSFGGSLGSEQFF. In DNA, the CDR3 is TGTGCCAGCAGTTCGTTCGGGGGGTCTCTAGGAAGTGAGCAGTTCTTC.